Below are 27 T cell receptor beta chains sequenced from a single sample in a study of neurological immune-mediated disorders. TCRdb reprocessed the 5' RACE reads via MiXCR and lists one record per CDR3 protein. The data contain 55,000 to 75,000 distinct CDR3 sequences, around 2.3% of them singletons. The specimen was PBMCs. The receptors come from a man aged 45-60 years with multiple sclerosis.

This clonotype showed up many times. Written as DNA, the CDR3 is TGTGCCAGCAGCCAGGATCGGCCTGGAAACACCATATATTTT. Protein sequence: CASSQDRPGNTIYF. The chain joins TRBV14 to TRBJ1-3, with D uncertain. The CDR3 totals 14 residues. V was trimmed by 3 bases and J by 2 bases, leaving 8 bases between them. Germline assignment: CDR1 SGHDN and CDR2 FVKESK.

This clonotype was counted at least ten times. The rearrangement links TRBV7-3 to TRBJ2-5; unclear D gene. The germline gives CDR1 SGHTA, CDR2 FQGTGA. Deletions cut 2 bases from V and 5 bases from J, with 9 bases between. The CDR3 contains 13 residues. The CDR3 nucleotides read TGTGCCAGCAGCTTAGGTTCGCGGGAGACCCAGTACTTC. This codes for CASSLGSRETQYF.

Many counts were recorded for this clonotype. J is TRBJ2-1 and V is TRBV10-3, with 7 bases fitting TRBD1. The CDR3 is made up of 14 amino acids. Per germline, CDR1 ENHRY and CDR2 SYGVKD. J lost 0 bases, V lost 6 bases, and 2 bases had no gene match. CDR3 region: CAIRGQSSYNEQFF. DNA of the CDR3: TGTGCCATCAGGGGACAGAGCTCCTACAATGAGCAGTTCTTC.

V and J are TRBV7-6 and TRBJ2-2; perhaps TRBD1 as D (5 bases). The CDR3 sequence is 14 residues long. V was shortened by 5 bases and J by 2 bases, with 9 bases between the two germline ends. Looked up from germline, CDR1 is SGHVS and CDR2 is FNYEAQ. The CDR3 DNA sequence: TGTGCCAGCAGCCTAGGACAAAACACCGGGGAGCTGTTTTTT. Translation: CASSLGQNTGELFF. The variable domain in full, completed from reference TRBV7-6 and TRBJ2-2, reads GAGVSQSPRYKVTKRGQDVALRCDPISGHVSLYWYRQALGQGPEFLTYFNYEAQQDKSGLPNDRFSAERPEGSISTLTIQRTEQRDSAMYRCASSLGQNTGELFFGEGSRLTVL.

Regarding this clonotype: Possible read error: a much larger clone is one base away. The gene calls are TRBV6-5 and TRBJ2-5; tentative D call: TRBD2 (7 bases). Germline V lookup: CDR1 MNHEY, CDR2 SVGAGI. This CDR3 has 15 amino acids. V dropped 8 bases and J dropped 2 bases, with 18 bases sitting between them. CDR3 coding DNA: TGTGCCAGCCTTCACCGGGCGGGGGCACAAGAGACCCAGTACTTC. Translated, it gives CASLHRAGAQETQYF.

A few counts support this clonotype. The CDR3 DNA is TGCGCCAGCAGCCTTTCTTTATCCACGGACATTCAGTACTTC. It specifies CASSLSLSTDIQYF. The V gene is TRBV4-1, the J gene TRBJ2-4, with D unresolved. The CDR3 totals 14 residues. The V gene lost 4 bases and the J gene lost 8 bases, with 15 bases spanning the gap. In germline, CDR1 is MGHRA, CDR2 YSYEKL.

This clonotype was counted ten times or more. This chain uses TRBV7-9 with TRBJ1-1; D gene ambiguous. Trimming left V 2 bases short and J 6 bases short, with 16 bases between. CDR1 SEHNR and CDR2 FQNEAQ come from the germline V gene (reference sequence). The CDR3 spans 15 residues. In DNA, the CDR3 is TGTGCCAGCAGCTTAATCAGGCTGGGGTACCCTGAAGCTTTCTTT. It codes for CASSLIRLGYPEAFF.

This clonotype was recorded at least ten times. V and J are TRBV4-3 and TRBJ2-7; 9 bases match TRBD2. This CDR3 has 16 residues. Per germline, CDR1 LGHNA and CDR2 YSLEER. V lost 4 bases and J lost 1; bases outside the gene matches: 8. CDR3 residues: CASSPGGAGGSYEQYF. As DNA, the CDR3 is TGCGCCAGCAGCCCCGGAGGAGCGGGGGGTTCCTACGAGCAGTACTTC.

Regarding this clonotype: A much larger clone differs by one base, so this may be a read error. The rearrangement uses TRBV12-3 or TRBV12-4 and TRBJ1-2, with D perhaps TRBD1 (6 bases). CDR3 length equals 12 residues. Written as DNA, the CDR3 is TGTGACAGCAGTTTTTGGGACAAGGTCCACACCTTC. Translated, it gives CDSSFWDKVHTF.

In this sample, this clonotype turned up many times. The chain recombines TRBV10-2 with TRBJ1-1; possible D gene TRBD1, 5 bases. The CDR3 has 11 residues. Germline values: CDR1 WSHSY, CDR2 SAAADI. Trimming stripped 8 bases from V and 6 bases from J, with 10 bases between. The CDR3 region is CASLRGSEAFF. The CDR3 coding sequence is TGCGCCAGCTTAAGGGGCTCTGAAGCTTTCTTT.

This clonotype was seen repeatedly, ten times or more. This chain connects TRBV4-3 to TRBJ2-7; D is perhaps TRBD1 or TRBD2 (6 bases each). CDR1 is LGHNA, CDR2 YSLEER, per germline. V was shortened by 4 bases and J by 1 base, with 14 bases between the two germline ends. This CDR3 comprises 15 residues. Here the CDR3 DNA reads TGCGCCAGCAGCCGGCAAGGGGGGAGTTCCTACGAGCAGTACTTC. It translates to CASSRQGGSSYEQYF.

This clonotype has a count of ten or more. The chain recombines TRBV5-1 with TRBJ2-7, with TRBD1 identical over 10 bases. Germline assignment: CDR1 SGHRS and CDR2 YFSETQ. This CDR3 has 16 residues. J lost 8 bases, V lost 4 bases, and 15 bases had no gene match. CDR3 region: CASSPSPSPGQGKQYF. CDR3 in DNA: TGCGCCAGCAGCCCGTCCCCCTCACCGGGACAGGGGAAGCAGTACTTC.

This clonotype was seen many times. The chain couples TRBV20-1 to TRBJ2-5; D might be TRBD2 (5 bases). The CDR3 sequence is 12 residues long. Germline V gene lookup returns CDR1 DFQATT and CDR2 SNEGSKA (reference sequence). The V and J ends lost 5 bases and 1 base respectively, with 8 bases between them. CDR3 sequence (DNA): TGCAGTGCTTTAGCGAGCCAAGAGACCCAGTACTTC. It is translated as CSALASQETQYF.

This clonotype has a handful of counts. The V gene is TRBV7-7, the J gene TRBJ2-5; no clear D. Germline CDR1 reads SSHAT; CDR2 reads FNYEAQ (reference sequence). This CDR3 is 14 amino acids long. The V end was cut by 0 bases, the J end by 1 base, with 6 bases between. CDR3 protein: CASSLANSQETQYF. The CDR3 DNA sequence: TGTGCCAGCAGCTTAGCTAATAGCCAAGAGACCCAGTACTTC.

This clonotype was counted many times. The gene calls are TRBV3-1 and TRBJ2-5; a weak D match, TRBD2 (5 bases). Germline CDR1 and CDR2: LGHDT and YNNKEL (reference sequence). V was shortened by 2 bases and J by 9 bases, with 7 bases between the two germline ends. This CDR3 contains 11 residues. CDR3 coding DNA: TGTGCCAGCAGCCAATTGAGGGCCCAGTACTTC. It codes for CASSQLRAQYF.

Many counts were recorded for this clonotype. The chain combines TRBV5-1 with TRBJ2-7; D is unresolved. CDR3 length equals 11 residues. With 3 bases removed from V and 5 bases from J, the gap between germline ends came to 6 bases. The germline CDR1 and CDR2 sequences are SGHRS and YFSETQ. The DNA of the CDR3 is TGCGCCAGCAGCTCCGGACACGAGCAGTACTTC. Its protein is CASSSGHEQYF.

Many counts were recorded for this clonotype. The V and J genes are TRBV15 and TRBJ2-2; D perhaps matches TRBD1 (6 bases). The V and J ends lost 1 base and 4 bases respectively, with 10 bases between them. Germline loops: CDR1 LNHNV, CDR2 YYDKDF (reference sequence). CDR3 length equals 15 residues. The CDR3 nucleotides read TGTGCCACCAGCAGAGTGGGGGCTCCCACCGGGGAGCTGTTTTTT. Encoded protein: CATSRVGAPTGELFF.

This clonotype was counted many times. J is TRBJ2-1 and V is TRBV6-2 or TRBV6-3; no reliable D call. V shed 8 bases and J shed 9 bases, with 17 bases lying between them. The V gene's germline CDR1 is MNHEY and CDR2 SVGEGT. This CDR3 contains 13 residues. The DNA for the CDR3 is TGTGCCAGCGGGCCTCTTTTTAGGAGTGAGCAGTTCTTC. Translation gives CASGPLFRSEQFF.

This clonotype showed up many times. The J gene is TRBJ2-1, the V gene TRBV29-1; D gene ambiguous. V was shortened by 4 bases and J by 3 bases, with 4 bases between the two germline ends. The CDR3 totals 11 residues. Germline loops: CDR1 SQVTM, CDR2 ANQGSEA. CDR3 loop: CSVVFYNEQFF. Written as DNA, the CDR3 is TGCAGCGTTGTGTTCTACAATGAGCAGTTCTTC.

This clonotype was seen many times. The V gene is TRBV24-1, the J gene TRBJ1-2, with TRBD1 identical over 7 bases. The CDR3 is made up of 15 amino acids. In germline, CDR1 is KGHDR, CDR2 SFDVKD. V lost 4 bases and J lost 2; bases outside the gene matches: 6. The CDR3 is CATSDLDRKNYGYTF. CDR3 nucleotides: TGTGCCACCAGTGACCTGGACAGGAAGAACTATGGCTACACCTTC.

The table lists this clonotype with many counts. The V gene is TRBV5-1, the J gene TRBJ1-1; D ambiguous. The V end lost 4 bases, the J end lost 0 bases, and 7 bases lay between the germline ends. Germline V gene sequence: CDR1 SGHRS, CDR2 YFSETQ. This CDR3 comprises 13 residues. The CDR3 reads CASSNTMNTEAFF. The CDR3 DNA follows: TGCGCCAGCAGCAATACGATGAACACTGAAGCTTTCTTT. Variable domain in full (rest from reference TRBV5-1 and TRBJ1-1): KAGVTQTPRYLIKTRGQQVTLSCSPISGHRSVSWYQQTPGQGLQFLFEYFSETQRNKGNFPGRFSGRQFSNSRSEMNVSTLELGDSALYLCASSNTMNTEAFFGQGTRLTVV.

This clonotype was detected many times. V usage is TRBV10-3 and J usage is TRBJ1-2; TRBD1 matches at 7 bases. J gave up 2 bases and V 2 bases, and 5 bases lay outside the gene matches. Germline-derived CDR1 and CDR2 are ENHRY and SYGVKD. The CDR3 has 15 amino acids. In nucleotides, the CDR3 is TGTGCCATCAGTGAGCCCTTACAGGGGAACTATGGCTACACCTTC. It yields the protein CAISEPLQGNYGYTF.

This clonotype was counted many times. The chain carries TRBV7-2 and TRBJ2-7; D is unclear. CDR3 length equals 14 residues. Germline CDR1 and CDR2: SGHTA and FQGNSA. V lost 1 base to trimming and J lost 0 bases, with 7 bases between them. CDR3 nucleotide sequence: TGTGCCAGCAGCTTAGGTATGCTCTCCTACGAGCAGTACTTC. Protein: CASSLGMLSYEQYF.

This clonotype was seen repeatedly, ten times or more. The chain joins TRBV20-1 to TRBJ2-7, with D perhaps given as TRBD1 or TRBD2 (5 bases each). Trimming shortened V by 4 bases and J by 2 bases, and 12 bases separated the two germline ends. The CDR3 contains 13 residues. The V gene's germline CDR1 is DFQATT and CDR2 SNEGSKA (reference sequence). The CDR3 loop is CSATTGTTYEQYF. The CDR3 bases are TGCAGTGCTACGACCGGGACCACCTACGAGCAGTACTTC.

This clonotype has ten or more counts. The rearrangement joins TRBV4-1 to TRBJ1-5, with a weak D call TRBD1 (5 bases). The germline CDR1 and CDR2 sequences are MGHRA and YSYEKL. The germline V and J ends were trimmed by 1 base and 6 bases, with 7 bases remaining between them. This CDR3 has 13 amino acids. CDR3 coding DNA: TGCGCCAGCAGCCAAGTCAGGGCTCAGCCCCAGCATTTT. Translating gives CASSQVRAQPQHF.

This clonotype was counted ten times or more. The chain links TRBV5-1 to TRBJ1-3; no firm D call. The CDR3 runs 15 residues. The germline V gene has CDR1 SGHRS and CDR2 YFSETQ. V was pared by 0 bases and J by 0 bases, with 7 bases between. The CDR3 sequence is CASSLASGSGNTIYF. The DNA of the CDR3 is TGCGCCAGCAGCTTGGCTTCAGGCTCTGGAAACACCATATATTTT.

The table lists this clonotype with many counts. This chain links TRBV7-2 with TRBJ1-2; unclear D gene. The germline V gene encodes CDR1 SGHTA and CDR2 FQGNSA. Trimming took off 3 bases at V and 6 bases at J, with 11 bases between the two ends. This CDR3 region has 13 residues. The CDR3 coding sequence is TGTGCCAGCAGCTTTGAGGGATTGGATGGCTACACCTTC. Protein sequence: CASSFEGLDGYTF.